Below, 13 T cell receptor beta chains from the same sample are listed, as sequenced in a study of cytomegalovirus exposure and HLA in healthy donors. A multiplex PCR was run with 60 Vbeta primers and 13 Jbeta primers. Repertoires were generated with immunoSEQ multiplex PCR, while TCRdb's copy carries only in-frame clones and drops some. The sample shows 130,000 or so clones, 60% to 80% of them seen only once. Sequenced input: PBMCs. The origin of the receptors is a woman aged 55-75 years in good health and CMV-seronegative.

The chain is built from TRBV19 and TRBJ2-5; 14 bases align to TRBD2. Germline-derived CDR1 and CDR2 are LNHDA and SQIVND (reference sequence). Unmatched junction bases numbered 9, after V lost 6 bases and J lost 0 bases. The CDR3 is 18 residues long. The CDR3 loop reads CASSATGLAGAYQETQYF. The DNA of the CDR3 is TGTGCCAGTAGCGCAACGGGACTAGCGGGAGCGTACCAAGAGACCCAGTACTTC. The entire variable domain, with the rest obtained from reference TRBV19 and TRBJ2-5, is as follows: DGGITQSPKYLFRKEGQNVTLSCEQNLNHDAMYWYRQDPGQGLRLIYYSQIVNDFQKGDIAEGYSVSREKKESFPLTVTSAQKNPTAFYLCASSATGLAGAYQETQYFGPGTRLLVL.

This rearrangement joins TRBV2 to TRBJ1-5; possibly TRBD1 for D (6 bases). Germline-derived CDR1 and CDR2 are SNHLY and FYNNEI. CDR3 length: 16 residues. Trimming stripped 0 bases from V and 1 base from J, with 10 bases between. For the CDR3, the DNA is TGTGCCAGCAGTGAAGCTTATCAGGGGAGCAATCAGCCCCAGCATTTT. The encoded protein is CASSEAYQGSNQPQHF.

This chain uses TRBV28 with TRBJ1-6, with 8 bases that match TRBD1. In germline, CDR1 is MDHEN, CDR2 SYDVKM. The CDR3 extends over 15 amino acids. J gave up 6 bases and V 8 bases, and 9 bases lay outside the gene matches. As DNA, the CDR3 is TGTGCCAGCCGTGGCAACAGGGGGTCTAATTCACCCCTCCACTTT. It specifies CASRGNRGSNSPLHF.

The rearrangement joins TRBV19 to TRBJ2-1; 8 bases agree with TRBD1. The CDR3 spans 14 residues. Germline V gene lookup returns CDR1 LNHDA and CDR2 SQIVND (reference sequence). Germline trimming cut 6 bases from V and 9 bases from J; bases unmatched to any gene: 10. The CDR3 sequence is CASSPTSGGGEQFF. The CDR3 DNA sequence: TGTGCCAGTAGCCCGACCTCAGGGGGCGGTGAGCAGTTCTTC. Full variable domain (rest looked up from reference TRBV19 and TRBJ2-1): DGGITQSPKYLFRKEGQNVTLSCEQNLNHDAMYWYRQDPGQGLRLIYYSQIVNDFQKGDIAEGYSVSREKKESFPLTVTSAQKNPTAFYLCASSPTSGGGEQFFGPGTRLTVL.

This chain joins TRBV5-1 and TRBJ1-4; D possibly corresponds to TRBD1 (6 bases). V shed 0 bases and J shed 8 bases, with 14 bases lying between them. The CDR3 has 15 residues. Germline values: CDR1 SGHRS, CDR2 YFSETQ. CDR3 region: CASSLEGGGLEKLFF. The CDR3 DNA is TGCGCCAGCAGCTTGGAGGGGGGGGGACTCGAAAAACTGTTTTTT. The full variable domain, in which reference TRBV5-1 and TRBJ1-4 provide the parts outside the CDR3, is KAGVTQTPRYLIKTRGQQVTLSCSPISGHRSVSWYQQTPGQGLQFLFEYFSETQRNKGNFPGRFSGRQFSNSRSEMNVSTLELGDSALYLCASSLEGGGLEKLFFGSGTQLSVL.

The genes are TRBV4-2 and TRBJ2-1; maybe TRBD2 (5 bases). Trimming left V 5 bases short and J 10 bases short, with 9 bases between. This CDR3 contains 11 residues. The germline V gene has CDR1 LGHNA and CDR2 YNFKEQ. In nucleotides, the CDR3 is TGTGCCAGCAGCAACAGCGGAGAGCAGTTCTTC. It is translated as CASSNSGEQFF.

The chain has TRBV27 and TRBJ2-5, with D possibly TRBD2 on 6 matching bases. Per germline, CDR1 MNHEY and CDR2 SMNVEV (reference sequence). Trimming shortened V by 5 bases and J by 7 bases, and 17 bases separated the two germline ends. The CDR3 has 14 residues. This CDR3 reads CASSPQWMEGTQYF. The CDR3 nucleotides read TGTGCCAGCAGTCCCCAGTGGATGGAGGGGACCCAGTACTTC.

The rearrangement links TRBV27 to TRBJ2-1; TRBD2 agrees at 12 bases. The V gene end was trimmed by 4 bases and the J gene end by 4 bases; junction bases not matched to a gene: 5. Germline V lookup: CDR1 MNHEY, CDR2 SMNVEV (reference sequence). CDR3 size: 16 residues. CDR3 coding DNA: TGTGCCAGCAGTTCGACTAGCGGGAGTTGGTACAATGAGCAGTTCTTC. Amino acid sequence: CASSSTSGSWYNEQFF.

This chain uses TRBV5-5 with TRBJ1-5, with a possible D match to TRBD1 (5 bases). V was cut by 0 bases and J by 2 bases, with 9 bases left in between. This CDR3 region has 15 residues. Per the germline V gene, CDR1 is SGHKS and CDR2 is YYEKEE (reference sequence). The CDR3 here is CASSLVLGGNQPQHF. The CDR3 DNA follows: TGTGCCAGCAGCTTGGTGTTAGGGGGCAATCAGCCCCAGCATTTT.

The chain links TRBV5-1 to TRBJ1-1; 9 nucleotides match TRBD1. With V trimmed by 3 bases and J by 2 bases, 8 bases remained unmatched. This CDR3 has 16 residues. Germline lookup yields CDR1 SGHRS and CDR2 YFSETQ. The CDR3 DNA follows: TGCGCCAGCAGCTCGGGACAGGGAGTTCGAAACACTGAAGCTTTCTTT. This encodes CASSSGQGVRNTEAFF.

Only a few counts were recorded for this clone. This rearrangement joins TRBV10-3 to TRBJ2-5; the match to TRBD2 covers 10 bases. Trimming at V came to 0 bases and at J to 4 bases, leaving 8 bases not matched to a gene. The germline gives CDR1 ENHRY, CDR2 SYGVKD. The CDR3 has 17 amino acids. CDR3 amino acids: CAISESLASGGRETQYF. For the CDR3, the DNA is TGTGCCATCAGTGAGTCGTTGGCTAGCGGGGGAAGAGAGACCCAGTACTTC.

The chain joins TRBV18 to TRBJ1-5; D gene ambiguous. Germline V gives CDR1 KGHSH, CDR2 LQKENI. The germline V and J ends were trimmed by 6 bases and 2 bases, with 14 bases remaining between them. The CDR3 loop spans 15 amino acids. The CDR3 coding sequence is TGTGCCAGCTCCCCGGTCGACGGGGGCAATCAGCCCCAGCATTTT. It specifies CASSPVDGGNQPQHF. Complete variable domain (other parts from reference TRBV18 and TRBJ1-5): NAGVMQNPRHLVRRRGQEARLRCSPMKGHSHVYWYRQLPEEGLKFMVYLQKENIIDESGMPKERFSAEFPKEGPSILRIQQVVRGDSAAYFCASSPVDGGNQPQHFGDGTRLSIL.

In its sample, this clone was seen once. The chain recombines TRBV28 with TRBJ2-7; tentative D call: TRBD1 (6 bases). Germline CDR1 and CDR2: MDHEN and SYDVKM. V was pared by 3 bases and J by 4 bases, with 13 bases between. CDR3 size: 14 residues. CDR3 sequence reads: CASSLGRGWYEQYF. The CDR3 DNA follows: TGTGCCAGCAGTTTGGGCAGGGGATGGTACGAGCAGTACTTC.